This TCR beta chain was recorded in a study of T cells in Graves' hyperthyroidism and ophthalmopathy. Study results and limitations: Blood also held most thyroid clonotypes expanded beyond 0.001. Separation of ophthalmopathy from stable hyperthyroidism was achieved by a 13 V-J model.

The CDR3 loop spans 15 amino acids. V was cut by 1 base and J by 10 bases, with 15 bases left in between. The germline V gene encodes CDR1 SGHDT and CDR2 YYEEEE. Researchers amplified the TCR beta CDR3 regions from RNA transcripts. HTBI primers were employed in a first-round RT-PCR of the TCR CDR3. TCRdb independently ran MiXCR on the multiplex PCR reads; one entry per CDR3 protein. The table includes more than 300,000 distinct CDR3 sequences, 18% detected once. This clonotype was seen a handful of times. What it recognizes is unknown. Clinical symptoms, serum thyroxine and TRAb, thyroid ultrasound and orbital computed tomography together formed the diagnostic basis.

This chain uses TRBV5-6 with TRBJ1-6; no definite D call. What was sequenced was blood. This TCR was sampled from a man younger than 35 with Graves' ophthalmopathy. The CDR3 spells CASSLKYTIRSPLHF. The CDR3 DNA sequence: TGTGCCAGCAGCTTGAAGTATACGATAAGGTCACCCCTCCACTTT.